This T cell receptor (beta chain) was sequenced in a study of cytomegalovirus exposure and HLA in healthy donors. Study outcomes and limitations: Prediction of most subjects' HLA-A and HLA-B alleles by TCR beta sequences was reportedly accurate. The authors enumerated 164 TCR beta chains as linked to cytomegalovirus.

CDR3 length: 16 residues. The germline V gene has CDR1 SGDLS and CDR2 YYNGEE. V lost 0 bases, J lost 6 bases, and 7 bases stayed unmatched. Worth noting for this clone: Its antigen is still unknown.

PCR was performed using 60 Vbeta and 13 Jbeta primers. The assay was immunoSEQ multiplex PCR, and TCRdb's table has in-frame clones only and misses some. The sample contains about 100,000 clones, 84% of which appear only once. What was sequenced was PBMCs. The receptor's source is a woman under 30 in good health and CMV-seronegative. The V and J genes are TRBV9 and TRBJ2-1; the match to TRBD2 covers 9 bases. CDR3 residues: CASSVVRASGANEQFF. In DNA, the CDR3 is TGTGCCAGCAGCGTAGTTCGAGCTAGCGGGGCCAATGAGCAGTTCTTC.